This TCR beta chain was profiled in a study of blood T cell repertoires in COVID-19. In the study overall: The United States, Italy and Spain provided the acute and convalescent COVID-19 samples. The analysed material was cDNA or gDNA that came from T cells, B-cell-depleted T cells, or PBMCs.

Methods used by the authors: How many nucleated cells were present was estimated from reference gene primer amplification. The assay was immunoSEQ multiplex PCR, and TCRdb's table has in-frame clones only and misses some. That table is the source of V, J and clone size, and D and trimming were worked out from the DNA. Of more than 85,000 clones in the sample, about 76% were seen once. CDR1 and CDR2 (germline): MDHEN, SYDVKM. The CDR3 covers 14 residues. V was pared by 5 bases and J by 5 bases, with 13 bases between. The specimen was peripheral blood. This sequence joins TRBV28 and TRBJ1-3; D might be TRBD1 (6 bases). This sequence originates from an elderly man with acute or convalescent COVID-19. The CDR3 nucleotides are TGTGCCAGCAGTCCTCAGGGGCCCAGAAACACCATATATTTT. This gives the protein CASSPQGPRNTIYF.